Listed below are T cell receptor beta chains from one sample, sequenced in a study of technical replicates of blood from several donors. TCRdb keeps only in-frame clones here, not all; method: immunoSEQ multiplex PCR. Of about 72,000 clones listed, 95% are singletons. The specimen sequenced was T cells isolated from PBMCs. All receptors come from a human donor in good health. Each CDR3 is given with its conserved first and last residue. The order of the fields is clone size, J gene, V gene, D gene, CDR3 protein, CDR3 DNA. D genes are given only for firm matches. The size of a clone is reported for some rows only, either as once, few or many, or as a class for expanded clones.

once | TRBJ2-1 | TRBV10-3 | TRBD2 | CAISEPSGRPNEQFF | TGTGCCATCAGTGAGCCCAGCGGGAGGCCCAATGAGCAGTTCTTC
NA | TRBJ1-5 | TRBV19 | NA | CASYSGSKFYSNQPQHF | TGTGCCAGTTACTCAGGTTCTAAGTTTTATAGCAATCAGCCCCAGCATTTT
NA | TRBJ2-7 | TRBV5-1 | NA | CASIRYGGPAEEQYF | TGCGCCAGCATCAGGTATGGCGGGCCGGCTGAGGAGCAGTACTTC
NA | TRBJ1-2 | TRBV2 | TRBD1 | CASRPSGTVDYGYTF | TGTGCCAGCAGGCCATCTGGGACAGTGGACTATGGCTACACCTTC
NA | TRBJ2-2 | TRBV19 | NA | CASSPRGRGYTGELFF | TGTGCCAGTAGTCCCAGGGGCAGGGGATACACCGGGGAGCTGTTTTTT
NA | TRBJ1-6 | TRBV6-5 | NA | CASSSGGTAISPLHF | TGTGCCAGCAGTAGCGGCGGGACTGCGATTTCACCCCTCCACTTT
NA | TRBJ2-5 | TRBV11-2 | TRBD2 | CASSWDYQYQETQYF | TGTGCCAGCAGCTGGGACTACCAGTACCAAGAGACCCAGTACTTC
NA | TRBJ1-1 | TRBV28 | NA | CASSFLRRERGTEAFF | TGTGCCAGCAGTTTCTTGCGTAGGGAAAGGGGCACTGAAGCTTTCTTT
NA | TRBJ2-1 | TRBV9 | NA | CASSSDNLHEQFF | TGTGCCAGCAGCTCGGACAACCTCCATGAGCAGTTCTTC
NA | TRBJ2-7 | TRBV4-1 | NA | CASSQAPGALSEQYF | TGCGCCAGCAGCCAGGCCCCGGGAGCCCTCTCCGAGCAGTACTTC
once | TRBJ2-5 | TRBV2 | TRBD1 | CASRIQRDRYQETQYF | TGTGCCAGCAGAATACAACGGGACAGGTACCAAGAGACCCAGTACTTC
NA | TRBJ2-2 | TRBV9 | TRBD2 | CASSVTGGGMPSLGELFF | TGTGCCAGCAGCGTAACGGGGGGAGGGATGCCTTCCCTCGGGGAGCTGTTTTTT
NA | TRBJ1-6 | TRBV6-1 | TRBD1 | CATMGPGQGGSPLHF | TGTGCCACGATGGGACCGGGACAGGGTGGATCACCCCTCCACTTT
NA | TRBJ2-7 | TRBV28 | TRBD2 | CASSGLAGGTQLHEQYF | TGTGCCAGCAGTGGGCTAGCGGGAGGTACGCAACTCCACGAGCAGTACTTC
NA | TRBJ2-3 | TRBV4-1 | NA | CASSQDRLQGAPSTDTQYF | TGCGCCAGCAGCCAAGATCGCCTACAGGGTGCACCAAGCACAGATACGCAGTATTTT
NA | TRBJ1-1 | TRBV6-5 | TRBD1 | CASGLLGTGHTEAFF | TGTGCCAGCGGGTTATTGGGGACAGGGCACACTGAAGCTTTCTTT
NA | TRBJ1-2 | TRBV5-4 | TRBD1 | CASSVTGPIYGYTF | TGTGCCAGCAGCGTGACAGGGCCAATCTATGGCTACACCTTC
NA | TRBJ1-4 | TRBV2 | TRBD1 | CASSQHTGGAVEKLFF | TGTGCCAGCAGTCAGCATACAGGGGGCGCGGTCGAAAAACTGTTTTTT
NA | TRBJ1-2 | TRBV7-8 | NA | CASSLGNEGGYTF | TGTGCCAGCAGCTTAGGGAATGAGGGCGGCTACACCTTC
NA | TRBJ2-7 | TRBV5-1 | NA | CASSFDRYEQYF | TGCGCCAGCAGCTTTGACAGGTACGAGCAGTACTTC
NA | TRBJ2-5 | TRBV14 | TRBD2 | CASSQDPAGGPMYQETQYF | TGTGCCAGCAGCCAAGACCCAGCGGGAGGGCCAATGTACCAAGAGACCCAGTACTTC
NA | TRBJ2-1 | TRBV19 | TRBD1 | CASSIGTGGHEQFF | TGTGCCAGTAGTATAGGGACAGGGGGCCATGAGCAGTTCTTC
NA | TRBJ2-3 | TRBV4-2 | TRBD2 | CASSQERPSGGTDTQYF | TGTGCCAGCAGCCAAGAACGGCCTAGCGGGGGAACAGATACGCAGTATTTT
NA | TRBJ1-1 | TRBV5-1 | TRBD1 | CASSLGTGLMNTEAFF | TGCGCCAGCAGCCTCGGGACAGGGCTAATGAACACTGAAGCTTTCTTT
NA | TRBJ2-3 | TRBV10-3 | TRBD1 | CALGDRATDTQYF | TGTGCCCTTGGGGACAGGGCCACAGATACGCAGTATTTT
NA | TRBJ2-7 | TRBV11-2 | TRBD2 | CASSSTGLADYEQYF | TGTGCCAGCAGCTCAACGGGACTAGCTGACTACGAGCAGTACTTC
NA | TRBJ2-7 | TRBV7-9 | NA | CASSLNNRGFVIYEQYF | TGTGCCAGCAGCTTGAATAACCGCGGTTTTGTGATTTACGAGCAGTACTTC
NA | TRBJ2-4 | TRBV25-1 | TRBD2 | CASSDASGVSNIQYF | TGTGCCAGCAGTGATGCCAGCGGGGTTTCAAACATTCAGTACTTC
NA | TRBJ1-1 | TRBV5-1 | NA | CASSWGGAANTEAFF | TGCGCCAGCAGCTGGGGGGGGGCCGCGAACACTGAAGCTTTCTTT
NA | TRBJ2-2 | TRBV4-1 | NA | CASSRRDPTWTGELFF | TGCGCCAGCAGCCGGAGGGACCCTACGTGGACCGGGGAGCTGTTTTTT
NA | TRBJ2-1 | TRBV4-1 | TRBD1 | CASRTGSGNEQFF | TGCGCCAGCAGGACAGGGTCGGGGAATGAGCAGTTCTTC
NA | TRBJ2-7 | TRBV7-2 | NA | CASSLVGKTYEQYF | TGTGCCAGCAGCTTAGTCGGGAAAACCTACGAGCAGTACTTC
NA | TRBJ2-4 | TRBV4-1 | NA | CASSQGRGEGENIQYF | TGCGCCAGCAGCCAAGGGCGGGGAGAGGGAGAAAACATTCAGTACTTC
NA | TRBJ2-1 | TRBV4-2 | NA | CASSQELFVRGEQFF | TGTGCCAGCAGCCAAGAGCTGTTCGTCCGGGGTGAGCAGTTCTTC
NA | TRBJ2-7 | TRBV29-1 | TRBD1 | CSVLQGYSYEQYF | TGCAGCGTCCTACAGGGGTATTCCTACGAGCAGTACTTC
NA | TRBJ1-3 | TRBV5-6 | NA | CASSWGAGVSSGNTIYF | TGTGCCAGCAGCTGGGGAGCCGGGGTAAGCTCTGGAAACACCATATATTTT
NA | TRBJ2-1 | TRBV18 | TRBD1 | CASFQQGVNNEQFF | TGTGCCAGCTTTCAGCAGGGGGTTAACAATGAGCAGTTCTTC
NA | TRBJ1-2 | TRBV28 | TRBD1 | CASSSGQGNYGYTF | TGTGCCAGCAGTTCCGGACAGGGGAACTATGGCTACACCTTC
NA | TRBJ1-5 | TRBV27 | TRBD1 | CASRQGQGNQPQHF | TGTGCCAGTAGACAAGGACAGGGAAACCAGCCCCAGCATTTT
NA | TRBJ1-4 | TRBV19 | NA | CASSARSGPLRGNEKLFF | TGTGCCAGTAGTGCGCGTTCCGGGCCTCTCAGGGGCAATGAAAAACTGTTTTTT
NA | TRBJ2-3 | TRBV7-8 | TRBD2 | CASSLLAGTTDTQYF | TGTGCCAGCAGTTTACTAGCGGGAACCACAGATACGCAGTATTTT
once | TRBJ2-3 | TRBV7-8 | NA | CASSSPSTDTQYF | TGTGCCAGCAGCTCCCCAAGCACAGATACGCAGTATTTT
NA | TRBJ2-1 | TRBV11-3 | TRBD2 | CASRIDSGGGYEQFF | TGTGCCAGCAGGATCGATAGCGGGGGAGGGTATGAGCAGTTCTTC
NA | TRBJ2-1 | TRBV4-2 | NA | CASSQDLERIVNEQFF | TGTGCCAGCAGCCAAGATCTCGAGAGGATCGTCAATGAGCAGTTCTTC
once | TRBJ2-1 | TRBV15 | NA | CATSRDRRRGDEQFF | TGTGCCACCAGCAGAGATCGGAGGAGAGGCGATGAGCAGTTCTTC
NA | TRBJ2-1 | TRBV7-9 | TRBD2 | CASSSPAGTSGIGRNEQFF | TGTGCCAGCAGCTCCCCCGCGGGGACTAGCGGGATTGGACGGAATGAGCAGTTCTTC
NA | TRBJ2-7 | TRBV18 | NA | CASSPPFRVYEQYF | TGTGCCAGCTCACCACCGTTCCGGGTCTACGAGCAGTACTTC
NA | TRBJ2-5 | TRBV2 | TRBD1 | CASIGDREETQYF | TGTGCCAGCATTGGGGACAGGGAAGAGACCCAGTACTTC
NA | TRBJ2-7 | TRBV2 | TRBD1 | CASLSRQGGEQYF | TGTGCCAGTCTGAGCCGACAGGGTGGAGAGCAGTACTTC